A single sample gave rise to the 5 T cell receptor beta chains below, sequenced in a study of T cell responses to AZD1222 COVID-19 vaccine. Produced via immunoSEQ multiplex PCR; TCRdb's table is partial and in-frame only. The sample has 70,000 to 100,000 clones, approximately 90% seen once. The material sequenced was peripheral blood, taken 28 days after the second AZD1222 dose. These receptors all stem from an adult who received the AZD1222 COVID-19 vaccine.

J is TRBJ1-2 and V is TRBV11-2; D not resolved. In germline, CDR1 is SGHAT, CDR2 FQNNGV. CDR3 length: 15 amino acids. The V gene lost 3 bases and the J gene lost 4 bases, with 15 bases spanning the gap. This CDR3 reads CASSFGPGGAYGYTF. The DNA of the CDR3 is TGTGCCAGCAGCTTCGGTCCTGGAGGTGCCTATGGCTACACCTTC.

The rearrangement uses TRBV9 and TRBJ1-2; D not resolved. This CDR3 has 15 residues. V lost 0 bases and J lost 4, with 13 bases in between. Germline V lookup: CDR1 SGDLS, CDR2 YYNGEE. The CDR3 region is CASSVDTRPIYGYTF. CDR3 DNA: TGTGCCAGCAGCGTAGATACCCGGCCGATCTATGGCTACACCTTC. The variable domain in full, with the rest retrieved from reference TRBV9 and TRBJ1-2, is DSGVTQTPKHLITATGQRVTLRCSPRSGDLSVYWYQQSLDQGLQFLIQYYNGEERAKGNILERFSAQQFPDLHSELNLSSLELGDSALYFCASSVDTRPIYGYTFGSGTRLTVV.

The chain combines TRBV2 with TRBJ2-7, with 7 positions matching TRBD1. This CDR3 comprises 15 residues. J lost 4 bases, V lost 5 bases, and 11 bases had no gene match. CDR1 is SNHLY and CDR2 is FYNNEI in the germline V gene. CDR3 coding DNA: TGTGCCAGCAGTTCGACCCCCGGGACAGCTTACGAGCAGTACTTC. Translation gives CASSSTPGTAYEQYF.

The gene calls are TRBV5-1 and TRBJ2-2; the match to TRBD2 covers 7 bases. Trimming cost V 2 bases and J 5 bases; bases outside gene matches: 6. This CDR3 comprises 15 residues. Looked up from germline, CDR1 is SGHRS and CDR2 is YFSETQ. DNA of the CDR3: TGCGCCAGCAGCTTTGCTGGGGGGGAGACCGGGGAGCTGTTTTTT. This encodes CASSFAGGETGELFF.

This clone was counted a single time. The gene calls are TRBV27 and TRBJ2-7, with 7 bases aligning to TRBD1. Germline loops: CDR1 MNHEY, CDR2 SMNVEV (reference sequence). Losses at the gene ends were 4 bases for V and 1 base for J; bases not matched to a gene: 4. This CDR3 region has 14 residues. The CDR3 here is CASSWETGSYEQYF. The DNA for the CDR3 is TGTGCCAGCAGTTGGGAGACAGGGTCCTACGAGCAGTACTTC.